This T cell receptor (beta chain) was captured in a study of T cells after yellow fever vaccination. MiXCR, applied by TCRdb to the 5' RACE reads, yields one record per CDR3 protein. The top ten hold just over 40% of the sample, which has under 30,000 distinct CDR3 sequences, less than 5.5% seen once. The ends were cut back, 7 bases at V and 3 bases at J, with 25 bases in the middle. This CDR3 has 17 residues. Germline V gene lookup returns CDR1 MNHEY and CDR2 SVGEGT. At least ten counts were recorded for this clonotype. The material sequenced was CD8+ T cells sorted from PBMCs, taken 10 days after the yellow fever booster vaccination. The chain links TRBV6-2 or TRBV6-3 to TRBJ2-7; D is possibly TRBD2 (6 bases). This receptor was identified in a man aged 30-40 years who received the YFV17D yellow fever vaccine. CDR3 nucleotide sequence: TGTGCCAGCACCCCAACCGAAGACCCCACGGGACTCTACGAGCAGTACTTC. It specifies CASTPTEDPTGLYEQYF.